The next 9 T cell receptor beta chains were all read from a single sample in a study of human T cells and chemical hapten exposure. MiXCR was run by TCRdb on the RACE reads, yielding one entry per CDR3 protein. This table has about 160,000 distinct CDR3 sequences, 25% to 35% appearing once. Regarding time point: patch test 3, about 24 weeks after DPC sensitization. The treatment is: therapeutic diphenylcyclopropenone sensitization with weekly scalp DPC. This specimen was whole blood, taken in connection with sensitization to the hapten diphenylcyclopropenone (DPC). These receptor sequences come from a young woman with alopecia areata. Some clones in this sample may be carry-over from other donors' samples.

This clonotype came up a few times. The genes are TRBV12-3 or TRBV12-4 and TRBJ1-5; 7 bases fit TRBD1. With V trimmed by 2 bases and J by 6 bases, 4 bases remained unmatched. The CDR3 length is 14 residues. The CDR3 DNA sequence: TGTGCCAGCAGTTTAAGACAGGGCTTTCAGCCCCAGCATTTT. Translation: CASSLRQGFQPQHF.

J is TRBJ2-1 and V is TRBV30, with TRBD2 as a possible D gene (5 bases). There are 13 residues in the CDR3. Germline-derived CDR1 and CDR2 are GTSNPN and SVGIG (reference sequence). V shed 3 bases and J shed 8 bases, with 14 bases lying between them. CDR3 sequence: CAWRPRGLHEQFF. The CDR3 nucleotides are TGTGCCTGGAGACCCCGCGGGCTCCATGAGCAGTTCTTC.

The genes are TRBV20-1 and TRBJ2-7; 9 bases are shared with TRBD1. J gave up 1 base and V 3 bases, and 10 bases lay outside the gene matches. CDR3 length equals 16 residues. The germline gives CDR1 DFQATT, CDR2 SNEGSKA (reference sequence). The CDR3 DNA sequence: TGCAGTGCTAGTGCCCCCCGGGACAGGGCTTCCTACGAGCAGTACTTC. It yields the protein CSASAPRDRASYEQYF.

The V and J genes are TRBV12-3 or TRBV12-4 and TRBJ2-7; tentatively, D is TRBD2 (5 bases). The CDR3 has 14 amino acids. V was cut by 4 bases and J by 2 bases, with 12 bases left in between. The DNA for the CDR3 is TGTGCCAGCAGTTGGCCCGGGCGGGCCTACGAGCAGTACTTC. Protein sequence: CASSWPGRAYEQYF.

This clonotype was recorded a few times. The V and J genes are TRBV20-1 and TRBJ2-2; maybe TRBD1 (5 bases). Germline V gene sequence: CDR1 DFQATT, CDR2 SNEGSKA (reference sequence). Trimming took 5 bases from V and 0 from J, leaving 7 bases between them. There are 13 residues in the CDR3. CDR3 region: CSAGAANTGELFF. The CDR3 DNA is TGCAGTGCTGGGGCAGCGAACACCGGGGAGCTGTTTTTT.

The sample holds a few counts of this clonotype. This chain joins TRBV20-1 and TRBJ1-2; D is perhaps TRBD1 (5 bases). Germline V CDR1 and CDR2: DFQATT, SNEGSKA (reference sequence). The V end lost 6 bases, the J end lost 1 base, and 12 bases lay between the germline ends. The CDR3 runs to 13 residues. The DNA of the CDR3 is TGCAGTGCGTTCGCGGGGGGTAACTATGGCTACACCTTC. It specifies CSAFAGGNYGYTF.

This clonotype has a handful of counts. This chain uses TRBV24-1 with TRBJ2-1, with a weak D call TRBD2 (6 bases). The CDR3 totals 12 residues. Between the trimmed V and J ends, which lost 6 bases and 7 bases, there was a span of 9 bases. Looked up from germline, CDR1 is KGHDR and CDR2 is SFDVKD. The DNA of the CDR3 is TGTGCCACCAGTCCCGGGACTAATGAGCAGTTCTTC. It encodes CATSPGTNEQFF.

The rearrangement joins TRBV5-1 to TRBJ2-1, with D perhaps given as TRBD1 or TRBD2 (6 bases each). The CDR3 is made up of 14 amino acids. V gave up 4 bases and J gave up 7 bases, with 15 bases separating them. Germline V gives CDR1 SGHRS, CDR2 YFSETQ. The CDR3 DNA follows: TGCGCCAGCAGCGGAGGGGGGCGCGAAAATGAGCAGTTCTTC. Translated, it gives CASSGGGRENEQFF.

This clonotype was seen only once. The CDR3 region has the DNA TGTGCCAGCAGCCGTGGACAGGCTTATGGCTACACCTTC. Protein sequence: CASSRGQAYGYTF. The V call is TRBV6-5, the J call TRBJ1-2; the match to TRBD1 covers 7 bases. Trimming removed 6 bases from V and 5 bases from J; junction bases left unmatched: 6. This CDR3 comprises 13 residues. In germline, CDR1 is MNHEY, CDR2 SVGAGI.